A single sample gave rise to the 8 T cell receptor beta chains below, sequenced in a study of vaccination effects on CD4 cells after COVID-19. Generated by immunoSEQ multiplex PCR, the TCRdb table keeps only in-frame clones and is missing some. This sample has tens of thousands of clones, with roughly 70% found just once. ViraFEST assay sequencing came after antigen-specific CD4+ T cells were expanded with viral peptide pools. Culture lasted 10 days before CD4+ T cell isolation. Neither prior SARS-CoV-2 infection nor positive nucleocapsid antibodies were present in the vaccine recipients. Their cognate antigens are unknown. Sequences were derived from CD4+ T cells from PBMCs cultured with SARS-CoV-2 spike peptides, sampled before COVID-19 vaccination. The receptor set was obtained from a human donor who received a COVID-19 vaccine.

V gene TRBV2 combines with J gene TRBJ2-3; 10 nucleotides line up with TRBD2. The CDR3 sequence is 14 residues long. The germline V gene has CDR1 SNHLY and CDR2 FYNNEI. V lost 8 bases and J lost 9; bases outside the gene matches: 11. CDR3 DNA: TGTGCCAGCGCCACTAGCGGGGACCGGGGGACGCAGTATTTT. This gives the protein CASATSGDRGTQYF.

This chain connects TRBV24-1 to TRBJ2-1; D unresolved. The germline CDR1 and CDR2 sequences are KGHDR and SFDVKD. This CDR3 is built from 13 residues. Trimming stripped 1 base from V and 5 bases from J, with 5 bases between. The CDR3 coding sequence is TGTGCCACCAGTGATTTACGGGACAATGAGCAGTTCTTC. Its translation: CATSDLRDNEQFF.

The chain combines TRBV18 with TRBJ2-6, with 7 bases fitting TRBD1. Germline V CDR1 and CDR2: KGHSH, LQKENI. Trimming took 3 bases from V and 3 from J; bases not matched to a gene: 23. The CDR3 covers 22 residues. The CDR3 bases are TGTGCCAGCTCACCCCGTGGTGGGGTCAGGGACAGTCCCTGGTTTGGGGCCAACGTCCTGACTTTC. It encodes CASSPRGGVRDSPWFGANVLTF.

The CDR3 DNA reads TGTGCCAGCAGTTACGGGGGACCGGGATATGGCTACACCTTC. Residues: CASSYGGPGYGYTF. The chain links TRBV6-6 to TRBJ1-2; possibly TRBD1 for D (5 bases). The CDR3 sequence is 14 residues long. Germline CDR1 and CDR2: MNHNY and SVGAGI (reference sequence). Trimming shortened V by 2 bases and J by 5 bases, and 12 bases separated the two germline ends.

The CDR3 region has the DNA TGTGCCAGCTCCAGCCGGAGCGATAACACTGAAGCTTTCTTT. Encoded protein: CASSSRSDNTEAFF. The chain carries TRBV18 and TRBJ1-1; D unclear. Trimming pared 6 bases from V and 2 bases from J, leaving 13 bases between. The CDR3 is 14 amino acids. Germline V gene sequence: CDR1 KGHSH, CDR2 LQKENI.

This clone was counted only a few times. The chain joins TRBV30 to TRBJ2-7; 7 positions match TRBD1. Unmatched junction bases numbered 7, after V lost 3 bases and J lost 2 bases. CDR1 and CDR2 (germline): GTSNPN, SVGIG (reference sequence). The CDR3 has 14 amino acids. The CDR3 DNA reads TGTGCCTGGAGCAGCTTCGGGACAGCCTACGAGCAGTACTTC. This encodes CAWSSFGTAYEQYF.

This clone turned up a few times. CDR3: CASSPTGNYGYTF. In DNA form, the CDR3 reads TGTGCCAGCAGCCCGACAGGGAACTATGGCTACACCTTC. The chain couples TRBV11-2 to TRBJ1-2, with 7 bases aligning to TRBD1. CDR1 SGHAT and CDR2 FQNNGV come from the germline V gene. The length of the CDR3 is 13 residues. V lost 5 bases to trimming and J lost 2 bases; unmatched junction nucleotides: 2.

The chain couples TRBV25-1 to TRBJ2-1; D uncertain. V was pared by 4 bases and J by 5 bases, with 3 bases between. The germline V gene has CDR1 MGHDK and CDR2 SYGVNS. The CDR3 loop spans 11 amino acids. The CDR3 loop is CASSANNEQFF. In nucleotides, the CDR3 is TGTGCCAGCAGTGCGAACAATGAGCAGTTCTTC.